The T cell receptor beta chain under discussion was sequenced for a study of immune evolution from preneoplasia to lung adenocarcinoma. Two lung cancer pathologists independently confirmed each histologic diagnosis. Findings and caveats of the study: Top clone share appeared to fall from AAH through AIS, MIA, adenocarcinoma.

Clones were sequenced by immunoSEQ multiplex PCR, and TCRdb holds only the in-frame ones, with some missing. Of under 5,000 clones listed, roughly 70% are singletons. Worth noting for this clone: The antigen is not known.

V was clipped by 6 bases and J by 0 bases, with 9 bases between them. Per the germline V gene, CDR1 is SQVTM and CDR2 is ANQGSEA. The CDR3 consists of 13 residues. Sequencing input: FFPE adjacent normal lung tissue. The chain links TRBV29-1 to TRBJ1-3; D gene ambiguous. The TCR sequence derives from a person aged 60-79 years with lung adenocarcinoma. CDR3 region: CSVGSYSGNTIYF. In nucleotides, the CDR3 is TGCAGCGTGGGGTCCTACTCTGGAAACACCATATATTTT.